This TCR beta chain was retrieved from a study of control samples from healthy donors and cancer patients. Libraries were prepared by immunoSEQ multiplex PCR; TCRdb keeps only in-frame clonotypes and omits some of them. The sample holds roughly 160,000 clones; around 94% are singletons and the top ten take about 15%. CDR3 length equals 15 residues. Germline V gene lookup returns CDR1 LNHDA and CDR2 SQIVND (reference sequence). V lost 6 bases to trimming and J lost 9 bases; unmatched junction nucleotides: 10. The V call is TRBV19, the J call TRBJ1-6; 8 bases are shared with TRBD1. This sequence was found in a man between 60 and 75 years old with colorectal cancer. The sequenced sample was PBMCs. The CDR3 protein is CASRDTGGLFSPLHF. The CDR3 nucleotides are TGTGCCAGTAGAGACACAGGGGGATTATTTTCACCCCTCCACTTT.